Listed here are 5 T cell receptor beta chains from one sample, sequenced in a study of monozygotic twins with inflammatory bowel disease. TCRdb reprocessed the 5' RACE reads; each CDR3 protein has one entry and no DNA is given. Its table lists approximately 400,000 distinct CDR3 sequences. The sequenced sample consisted of blood. The receptors stem from a human donor with ulcerative colitis or Crohn's disease, or a healthy co-twin of an affected twin (not recorded which).

The chain carries TRBV25-1 and TRBJ1-1; TCRdb calls TRBD1, which cannot be checked without DNA. The CDR3 totals 15 residues. Per germline, CDR1 MGHDK and CDR2 SYGVNS. The CDR3 loop reads CASSEFGAMDTEAFF. Full variable domain (remainder filled in from reference TRBV25-1 and TRBJ1-1): EADIYQTPRYLVIGTGKKITLECSQTMGHDKMYWYQQDPGMELHLIHYSYGVNSTEKGDLSSESTVSRIRTEHFPLTLESARPSHTSQYLCASSEFGAMDTEAFFGQGTRLTVV.

The chain links TRBV5-5 to TRBJ1-4. Per germline, CDR1 SGHKS and CDR2 YYEKEE (reference sequence). CDR3 length: 13 amino acids. CDR3 residues: CASSLVLNEKLFF.

The rearrangement uses TRBV20-1 and TRBJ2-1; absent DNA, TCRdb's TRBD2 call cannot be checked. The length of the CDR3 is 14 residues. Germline V lookup: CDR1 DFQATT, CDR2 SNEGSKA (reference sequence). This CDR3 reads CSVPQGRAKNEQFF.

The chain combines TRBV9 with TRBJ2-3; TCRdb's assignment of TRBD2 cannot be checked, as there is no DNA. Germline loops: CDR1 SGDLS, CDR2 YYNGEE. The CDR3 length is 14 residues. The CDR3: CASSYGWPPDTQYF.

This chain uses TRBV27 with TRBJ2-2. Germline V gene data show CDR1 as MNHEY and CDR2 as SMNVEV (reference sequence). The CDR3 is 13 residues long. The CDR3: CASSDLIAGELFF.